Listed below are T cell receptor beta chains from one sample, sequenced in a study of blood T cell repertoires in COVID-19. Only in-frame clones appear in the TCRdb table, and some are missing; sequencing was by immunoSEQ multiplex PCR. The table includes 100,000 or so clones, around nine tenths detected once. Sequences were obtained from peripheral blood. The receptors shown here come from a man aged 50 to 59 with active or convalescent COVID-19. CDR3s include the opening cysteine and the closing phenylalanine or tryptophan. D genes are given only for firm matches. Some rows have no size entry. The others give once, few or many, or a class for an expanded clone.

j_gene	abundance	v_gene	d_gene	len	CDR3aa	CDR3nt
TRBJ1-1	NA	TRBV6-5	TRBD1	13	CASSFRGYTEAFF	TGTGCCAGCAGCTTCAGGGGGTACACTGAAGCTTTCTTT
TRBJ1-6	few	TRBV28	NA	14	CASSLNDGNSPLHF	TGTGCCAGCAGTTTGAATGACGGGAATTCACCCCTCCACTTT
TRBJ2-2	NA	TRBV10-3	NA	11	CAISITGELFF	TGTGCCATCAGCATCACCGGGGAGCTGTTTTTT
TRBJ1-5	NA	TRBV7-9	TRBD1	19	CASSSTGQGLYYSNQPQHF	TGTGCCAGCAGCTCAACGGGACAGGGCCTTTACTATAGCAATCAGCCCCAGCATTTT
TRBJ2-5	once	TRBV5-6	TRBD2	17	CASSKGGLAGGQETQYF	TGTGCCAGCAGCAAAGGGGGTCTAGCGGGGGGCCAAGAGACCCAGTACTTC
TRBJ2-5	few	TRBV24-1	TRBD2	17	CATSGGVLGLAQETQYF	TGTGCCACCAGTGGAGGAGTCTTAGGACTAGCCCAAGAGACCCAGTACTTC
TRBJ1-4	NA	TRBV7-9	TRBD1	18	CASSLTGQGRGNNEKLFF	TGTGCCAGCAGCCTAACCGGACAGGGGCGGGGGAATAATGAAAAACTGTTTTTT
TRBJ2-5	NA	TRBV28	TRBD1	15	CASSFGQGGQETQYF	TGTGCCAGCAGTTTTGGACAGGGAGGCCAAGAGACCCAGTACTTC
TRBJ2-3	once	TRBV28	NA	16	CASSSGSAVLGDTQYF	TGTGCCAGCAGTTCGGGGTCGGCCGTATTAGGAGATACGCAGTATTTT
TRBJ2-1	NA	TRBV3-1/TRBV3-2	TRBD2	17	CASSKQLAGDKYNEQFF	TGTGCCAGCAGCAAACAACTAGCGGGGGACAAGTACAATGAGCAGTTCTTC
TRBJ1-2	NA	TRBV27	NA	15	CASSLGSGNNYGYTF	TGTGCCAGCAGTTTAGGTTCAGGGAATAACTATGGCTACACCTTC
TRBJ1-2	NA	TRBV28	TRBD1	13	CASSLGQIYGYTF	TGTGCCAGCAGTTTGGGACAGATCTATGGCTACACCTTC
TRBJ1-1	NA	TRBV4-1	NA	18	CASSQPSSMGRGRGEAFF	TGCGCCAGCAGCCAACCATCCTCTATGGGTAGGGGAAGGGGTGAAGCTTTCTTT
TRBJ2-4	NA	TRBV6-4	NA	13	CASTQTGRNIQYF	TGTGCCAGCACCCAAACTGGTAGAAACATTCAGTACTTC
TRBJ2-5	NA	TRBV5-5	NA	12	CASSSSGETQYF	TGTGCCAGCAGTTCATCAGGGGAGACCCAGTACTTC
TRBJ2-3	NA	TRBV14	TRBD2	15	CASSLAGGFTDTQYF	TGTGCCAGCAGCCTAGCGGGGGGGTTCACAGATACGCAGTATTTT
TRBJ1-3	NA	TRBV18	NA	15	CASSPYQGSGNTIYF	TGTGCCAGCTCACCATATCAGGGCTCTGGAAACACCATATATTTT
TRBJ1-1	NA	TRBV25-1	TRBD1	13	CASTGQGNTEAFF	TGTGCCAGCACAGGACAGGGGAACACTGAAGCTTTCTTT
TRBJ1-2	NA	TRBV7-9	TRBD1	15	CASSPGTVTNYGYTF	TGTGCCAGCAGCCCCGGGACAGTTACTAACTATGGCTACACCTTC
TRBJ2-3	NA	TRBV10-3	TRBD2	18	CAISESKGLAGGRDTQYF	TGTGCCATCAGTGAGTCGAAAGGACTAGCGGGGGGGCGAGATACGCAGTATTTT
TRBJ1-6	NA	TRBV7-8	TRBD1	16	CASSSRQGVGNSPLHF	TGTGCCAGCAGCTCGAGACAGGGGGTTGGTAATTCACCCCTCCACTTT
TRBJ2-5	NA	TRBV3-1/TRBV3-2	NA	13	CASSQTGEETQYF	TGTGCCAGCAGCCAGACCGGGGAAGAGACCCAGTACTTC
TRBJ2-3	NA	TRBV11-2	NA	15	CASSLGPTSTDTQYF	TGTGCCAGCAGCTTAGGACCGACTAGCACAGATACGCAGTATTTT
TRBJ2-5	NA	TRBV27	NA	15	CASSHTQGPQETQYF	TGTGCCAGCAGCCACACCCAGGGGCCCCAAGAGACCCAGTACTTC
TRBJ2-5	NA	TRBV3-1/TRBV3-2	NA	12	CASGGNQETQYF	TGTGCCAGCGGAGGTAACCAAGAGACCCAGTACTTC
TRBJ1-6	NA	TRBV6-1	NA	14	CASSERAGDSPLHF	TGTGCCAGCAGTGAAAGGGCAGGGGATTCACCCCTCCACTTT
TRBJ2-1	NA	TRBV7-9	TRBD2	14	CASSLGTGGNEQFF	TGTGCCAGCAGCTTAGGGACGGGAGGGAATGAGCAGTTCTTC
TRBJ2-4	NA	TRBV6-2/TRBV6-3	NA	11	CASSSGQKGHF	TGTGCCAGCAGTTCCGGACAGAAGGGGCACTTC
TRBJ1-1	NA	TRBV4-1	TRBD1	16	CASSQDVRGMSTEAFF	TGCGCCAGCAGCCAAGATGTCAGGGGGATGAGCACTGAAGCTTTCTTT
TRBJ2-6	NA	TRBV2	TRBD1	15	CASSGQGAGANVLTF	TGTGCCAGCAGCGGACAGGGGGCTGGGGCCAACGTCCTGACTTTC
TRBJ2-1	NA	TRBV30	TRBD1	13	CAWSRGPYNEQFF	TGTGCCTGGAGCAGGGGGCCTTACAATGAGCAGTTCTTC
TRBJ2-2	NA	TRBV3-1/TRBV3-2	TRBD1	15	CASSQEGTEDGELFF	TGTGCCAGCAGCCAAGAGGGGACAGAAGACGGGGAGCTGTTTTTT
TRBJ1-3	NA	TRBV6-5	NA	12	CASMGHGNTIYF	TGTGCCAGCATGGGGCACGGAAACACCATATATTTT
TRBJ1-5	NA	TRBV6-1	NA	16	CASSELTGPFHQPQHF	TGTGCCAGCAGTGAACTTACAGGGCCTTTCCATCAGCCCCAGCATTTT
TRBJ2-3	once	TRBV5-6	NA	11	CASSLTTGIQF	TGTGCCAGCAGCTTAACCACCGGGATTCAATTT
TRBJ2-1	NA	TRBV19	TRBD1	14	CASSTGGMANEQFF	TGTGCCAGTAGTACAGGGGGTATGGCCAATGAGCAGTTCTTC
TRBJ1-2	once	TRBV6-5	NA	15	CASSYFRGPGYGYTF	TGTGCCAGCAGTTATTTTAGGGGCCCAGGCTATGGCTACACCTTC
TRBJ1-2	NA	TRBV9	TRBD1	14	CASSVEGGAYGYTF	TGTGCCAGCAGCGTAGAAGGGGGCGCTTACGGCTACACCTTC
TRBJ1-2	NA	TRBV6-6	NA	15	CASSYTATGSYGYTF	TGTGCCAGCAGTTATACAGCAACAGGGAGCTATGGCTACACCTTC
TRBJ1-6	few	TRBV9	NA	14	CASSVEGNNSPLHF	TGTGCCAGCAGCGTAGAGGGGAATAATTCACCCCTCCACTTT
TRBJ2-5	NA	TRBV7-6	TRBD2	14	CASSFQRGQETQYF	TGTGCCAGCAGCTTCCAGCGGGGTCAAGAGACCCAGTACTTC
TRBJ2-3	NA	TRBV18	NA	15	CASSPATDSTDTQYF	TGTGCCAGCTCACCAGCGACCGACTCCACAGATACGCAGTATTTT
TRBJ2-5	NA	TRBV5-4	TRBD2	16	CASSPRLAGGLETQYF	TGTGCCAGCAGCCCCCGACTAGCGGGGGGGCTAGAGACCCAGTACTTC
TRBJ1-4	NA	TRBV28	NA	13	CASLYRDGEKLFF	TGTGCCAGCCTTTACAGGGATGGGGAAAAACTGTTTTTT
TRBJ1-5	NA	TRBV28	NA	16	CASRITGMDSNQPQHF	TGTGCCAGCAGAATAACAGGGATGGACAGCAATCAGCCCCAGCATTTT
TRBJ1-5	once	TRBV6-5	NA	15	CATLRRDTLNQPQHF	TGTGCTACCCTCCGCCGGGACACACTGAATCAGCCCCAGCATTTT
TRBJ2-7	NA	TRBV27	NA	15	CASSLTRVGSYEQYF	TGTGCCAGCAGTTTAACCAGGGTTGGGTCCTACGAGCAGTACTTC
TRBJ2-3	NA	TRBV5-8	NA	18	CASSLATTGRPHTDTQYF	TGTGCCAGCAGCTTGGCCACGACAGGGAGGCCCCACACAGATACGCAGTATTTT
TRBJ1-6	NA	TRBV19	NA	14	CASGVQEINSPLHF	TGTGCCAGTGGAGTACAGGAAATAAATTCACCCCTCCACTTT
TRBJ2-7	NA	TRBV5-1	NA	14	CASSLGDSSYEQYF	TGCGCCAGCAGCTTGGGTGACAGCTCCTACGAGCAGTACTTC
TRBJ2-7	NA	TRBV28	NA	11	CASSFIYEQYF	TGTGCCAGCAGTTTCATTTACGAGCAGTACTTC
TRBJ1-2	once	TRBV9	NA	13	CASSGGGPHGYTF	TGTGCCAGCAGCGGCGGGGGACCCCATGGCTACACCTTC
TRBJ1-2	NA	TRBV28	TRBD1	15	CASRDGTGIGYGYTF	TGTGCCAGCAGAGATGGGACAGGAATAGGGTATGGCTACACCTTC
TRBJ2-2	NA	TRBV29-1	NA	14	CSVWAGGFTGELFF	TGCAGCGTCTGGGCAGGGGGGTTCACCGGGGAGCTGTTTTTT
TRBJ1-1	NA	TRBV7-9	NA	14	CASSEYSAGTEAFF	TGTGCCAGCAGCGAATACAGCGCAGGGACAGAAGCTTTCTTT
TRBJ2-3	NA	TRBV5-1	TRBD2	16	CASSSGLAGDTDTQYF	TGCGCCAGCAGCTCGGGACTAGCGGGGGACACAGATACGCAGTATTTT
TRBJ2-5	NA	TRBV5-4	NA	13	CASSRVDLATQYF	TGTGCCAGCAGCCGGGTGGATTTGGCGACCCAGTACTTC